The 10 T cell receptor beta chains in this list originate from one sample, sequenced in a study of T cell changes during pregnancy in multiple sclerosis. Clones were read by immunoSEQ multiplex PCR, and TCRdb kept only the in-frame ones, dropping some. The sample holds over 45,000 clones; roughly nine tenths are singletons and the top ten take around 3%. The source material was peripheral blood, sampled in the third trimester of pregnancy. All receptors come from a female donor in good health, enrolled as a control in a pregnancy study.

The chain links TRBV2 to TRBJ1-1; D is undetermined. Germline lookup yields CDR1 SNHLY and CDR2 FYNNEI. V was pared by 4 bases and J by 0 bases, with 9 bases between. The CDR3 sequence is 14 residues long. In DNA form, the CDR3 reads TGTGCCAGCAGTGTCGTGGAGGTGAACACTGAAGCTTTCTTT. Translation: CASSVVEVNTEAFF.

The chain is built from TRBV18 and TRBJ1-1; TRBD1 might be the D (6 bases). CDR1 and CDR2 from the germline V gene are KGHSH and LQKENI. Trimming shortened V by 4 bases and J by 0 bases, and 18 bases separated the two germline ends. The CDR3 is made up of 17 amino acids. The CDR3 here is CASSLSWTAILNTEAFF. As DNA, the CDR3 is TGTGCCAGCTCACTCTCTTGGACAGCTATACTGAACACTGAAGCTTTCTTT.

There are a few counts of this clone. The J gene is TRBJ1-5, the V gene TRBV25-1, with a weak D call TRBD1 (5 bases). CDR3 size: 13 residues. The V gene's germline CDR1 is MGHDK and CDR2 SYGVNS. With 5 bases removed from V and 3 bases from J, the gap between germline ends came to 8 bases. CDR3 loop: CASSSGFNQPQHF. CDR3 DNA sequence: TGTGCCAGCAGTTCAGGGTTCAATCAGCCCCAGCATTTT.

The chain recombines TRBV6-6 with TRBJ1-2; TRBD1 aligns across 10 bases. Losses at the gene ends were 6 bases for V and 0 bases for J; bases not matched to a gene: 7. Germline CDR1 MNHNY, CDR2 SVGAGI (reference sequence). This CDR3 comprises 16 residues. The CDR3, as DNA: TGTGCCAGCAGAAGACAGGGGGCCCCAGCTAACTATGGCTACACCTTC. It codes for CASRRQGAPANYGYTF.

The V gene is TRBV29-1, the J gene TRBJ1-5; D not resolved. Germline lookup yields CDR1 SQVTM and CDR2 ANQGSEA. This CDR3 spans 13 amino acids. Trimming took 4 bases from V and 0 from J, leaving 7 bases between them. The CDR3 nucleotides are TGCAGCGTTGGCTCAGGTAGCAATCAGCCCCAGCATTTT. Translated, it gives CSVGSGSNQPQHF.

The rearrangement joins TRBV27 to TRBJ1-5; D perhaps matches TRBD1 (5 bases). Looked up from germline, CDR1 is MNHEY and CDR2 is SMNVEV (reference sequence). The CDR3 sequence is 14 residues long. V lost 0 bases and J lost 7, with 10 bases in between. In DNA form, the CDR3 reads TGTGCCAGCAGTTTATCGGACCGGGGGCAGCCCCAGCATTTT. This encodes CASSLSDRGQPQHF.

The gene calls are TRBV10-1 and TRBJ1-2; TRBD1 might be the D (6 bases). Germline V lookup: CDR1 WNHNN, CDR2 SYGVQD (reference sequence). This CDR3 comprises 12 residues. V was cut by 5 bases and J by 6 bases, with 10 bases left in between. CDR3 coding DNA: TGCGCCAGCAGTCGGGGGGCGCATGGCTACACCTTC. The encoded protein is CASSRGAHGYTF.

This chain's CDR3 is CASSLYGQGAGGANVLTF. The DNA for the CDR3 is TGTGCCAGCAGCTTATACGGACAGGGGGCTGGCGGGGCCAACGTCCTGACTTTC. This rearrangement joins TRBV7-3 to TRBJ2-6; TRBD1 agrees at 11 bases. Germline V CDR1 and CDR2: SGHTA, FQGTGA. There are 18 residues in the CDR3. Germline trimming cut 2 bases from V and 4 bases from J; bases unmatched to any gene: 7.

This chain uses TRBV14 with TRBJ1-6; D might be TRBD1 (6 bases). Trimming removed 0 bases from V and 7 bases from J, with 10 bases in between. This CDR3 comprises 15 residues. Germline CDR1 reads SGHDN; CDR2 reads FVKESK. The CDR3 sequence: CASSQDQGLNSPLHF. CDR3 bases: TGTGCCAGCAGCCAAGATCAGGGGCTGAATTCACCCCTCCACTTT.

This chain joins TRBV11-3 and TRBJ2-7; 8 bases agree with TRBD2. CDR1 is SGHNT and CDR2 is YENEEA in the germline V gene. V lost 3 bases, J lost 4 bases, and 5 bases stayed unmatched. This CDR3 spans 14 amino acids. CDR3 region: CASSLGLVFYEQYF. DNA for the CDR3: TGTGCCAGCAGCTTGGGACTAGTTTTTTACGAGCAGTACTTC.